Listed below are T cell receptor beta chains from one sample, sequenced in a study of T cell responses to AZD1222 COVID-19 vaccine. Only in-frame clones appear in the TCRdb table, and some are missing; sequencing was by immunoSEQ multiplex PCR. The table includes 140,000 to 150,000 clones, roughly 90% detected once. Sequences were derived from peripheral blood, sampled 28 days after the second AZD1222 dose. The receptors here all came from an adult who received the AZD1222 COVID-19 vaccine. The conserved cysteine and the conserved F or W are not part of the CDR3 here. Each record gives: V gene, J gene, clone size, CDR3 protein. Size is stated for part of the rows, as once, few or many counts, or as a class when the clone is expanded.

TRBV28	TRBJ2-1	NA	ATSPLNSGTTSSYNEQF
TRBV6-5	TRBJ2-7	NA	ASSSFRDEQY
TRBV6-1	TRBJ1-6	NA	ASSEFQGNSPLH
TRBV9	TRBJ2-1	NA	ASSVPSGRNEQF
TRBV28	TRBJ2-1	NA	ASCDGYSPLNEQF
TRBV7-9	TRBJ1-1	NA	ASSLPLGGQGNTEAF
TRBV5-6	TRBJ1-5	NA	ASSGSNQPQH
TRBV19	TRBJ2-7	NA	ASSPDLREQY
TRBV7-8	TRBJ1-5	NA	ASSGGATSGQPQH
TRBV7-9	TRBJ1-1	once	ASSLSTIGEAF
TRBV29-1	TRBJ2-2	NA	AGTGNTGELF
TRBV11-2	TRBJ1-2	NA	ASSLDPIRGYGYT
TRBV3-1/TRBV3-2	TRBJ1-1	NA	ASSSTGGGGTEAF
TRBV11-3	TRBJ1-6	NA	ASSPVGGGRLH
TRBV4-3	TRBJ1-2	NA	ASSQDGQGVLYGYT
TRBV29-1	TRBJ1-2	NA	SVKRQGLGGYT
TRBV3-1/TRBV3-2	TRBJ2-5	NA	ASSRVPLQETQY
TRBV7-9	TRBJ2-1	few	ASSLGLSSYNEQF
TRBV28	TRBJ2-7	NA	ASSSTSGARPYEQY
TRBV27	TRBJ2-7	NA	ASSLPGQARNIYEQY
TRBV19	TRBJ1-1	NA	ASSLQGARTEAF
TRBV5-1	TRBJ2-2	NA	ASSPRDRGTPGELF
TRBV7-9	TRBJ1-1	NA	ASSLGWNTEAF
TRBV6-2/TRBV6-3	TRBJ2-7	NA	ASSYLEGNEQY
TRBV29-1	TRBJ2-3	NA	SGGLAYTHTQY
TRBV5-1	TRBJ2-2	NA	ASSETSGTNTGELF
TRBV7-2	TRBJ1-2	NA	ASRTLMGRVDYGYT
TRBV19	TRBJ2-7	NA	ASSVAGGSYEQY
TRBV3-1/TRBV3-2	TRBJ2-7	NA	ASSHRGLARGLHEQY
TRBV7-2	TRBJ1-1	NA	ASRYTGSTEAF
TRBV10-3	TRBJ2-2	few	AISGQGRTGELF
TRBV9	TRBJ1-3	NA	ASSVAGGGVGNTIY
TRBV7-8	TRBJ2-1	NA	ASSRRDNEQF
TRBV6-2/TRBV6-3	TRBJ2-2	NA	ASSPPGTGELF
TRBV2	TRBJ1-3	NA	ASSENLSGNTIY
TRBV15	TRBJ1-5	NA	AWKKDSLKNMNNQPQH
TRBV12-5	TRBJ2-1	NA	ASGLSGSPEQF
TRBV5-1	TRBJ1-4	once	ASSLEARRDEKLF
TRBV6-5	TRBJ2-3	NA	ASSFGRSTDTQY
TRBV18	TRBJ1-1	once	ASSLFGTEAPEAF
TRBV7-2	TRBJ2-7	NA	ASSVGWGLADYEQY
TRBV6-2/TRBV6-3	TRBJ1-5	NA	ASSRDTGQPQH
TRBV9	TRBJ2-1	NA	ASSASGGIGNEQF
TRBV2	TRBJ2-5	NA	ASAGTSQETQY
TRBV25-1	TRBJ2-1	NA	ASSEFSGLSSYNEQF
TRBV7-9	TRBJ2-1	NA	ASSLGLAGLSNEQF
TRBV5-6	TRBJ1-5	NA	ASSLEGGINQPQH
TRBV7-9	TRBJ2-5	NA	ASSSGSMYQETQY
TRBV27	TRBJ1-2	NA	ASSFSRTANYGYT
TRBV6-1	TRBJ2-7	NA	ASSELGRTYEQY
TRBV27	TRBJ2-1	NA	ASSPGQQSNEQF
TRBV19	TRBJ1-3	NA	ASSITLDSYSGNTIY
TRBV4-1	TRBJ2-3	NA	ASSLVGQGKNTDTQY
TRBV7-8	TRBJ2-7	NA	ASSFRTGYEQY
TRBV27	TRBJ2-3	NA	ASSLSARYTDTQY
TRBV12-3/TRBV12-4	TRBJ1-5	once	ASSLNAAGPQH
TRBV6-2/TRBV6-3	TRBJ2-6	once	ASSYWWAGANVLT
TRBV7-9	TRBJ1-2	once	ASSLGQSYGYT